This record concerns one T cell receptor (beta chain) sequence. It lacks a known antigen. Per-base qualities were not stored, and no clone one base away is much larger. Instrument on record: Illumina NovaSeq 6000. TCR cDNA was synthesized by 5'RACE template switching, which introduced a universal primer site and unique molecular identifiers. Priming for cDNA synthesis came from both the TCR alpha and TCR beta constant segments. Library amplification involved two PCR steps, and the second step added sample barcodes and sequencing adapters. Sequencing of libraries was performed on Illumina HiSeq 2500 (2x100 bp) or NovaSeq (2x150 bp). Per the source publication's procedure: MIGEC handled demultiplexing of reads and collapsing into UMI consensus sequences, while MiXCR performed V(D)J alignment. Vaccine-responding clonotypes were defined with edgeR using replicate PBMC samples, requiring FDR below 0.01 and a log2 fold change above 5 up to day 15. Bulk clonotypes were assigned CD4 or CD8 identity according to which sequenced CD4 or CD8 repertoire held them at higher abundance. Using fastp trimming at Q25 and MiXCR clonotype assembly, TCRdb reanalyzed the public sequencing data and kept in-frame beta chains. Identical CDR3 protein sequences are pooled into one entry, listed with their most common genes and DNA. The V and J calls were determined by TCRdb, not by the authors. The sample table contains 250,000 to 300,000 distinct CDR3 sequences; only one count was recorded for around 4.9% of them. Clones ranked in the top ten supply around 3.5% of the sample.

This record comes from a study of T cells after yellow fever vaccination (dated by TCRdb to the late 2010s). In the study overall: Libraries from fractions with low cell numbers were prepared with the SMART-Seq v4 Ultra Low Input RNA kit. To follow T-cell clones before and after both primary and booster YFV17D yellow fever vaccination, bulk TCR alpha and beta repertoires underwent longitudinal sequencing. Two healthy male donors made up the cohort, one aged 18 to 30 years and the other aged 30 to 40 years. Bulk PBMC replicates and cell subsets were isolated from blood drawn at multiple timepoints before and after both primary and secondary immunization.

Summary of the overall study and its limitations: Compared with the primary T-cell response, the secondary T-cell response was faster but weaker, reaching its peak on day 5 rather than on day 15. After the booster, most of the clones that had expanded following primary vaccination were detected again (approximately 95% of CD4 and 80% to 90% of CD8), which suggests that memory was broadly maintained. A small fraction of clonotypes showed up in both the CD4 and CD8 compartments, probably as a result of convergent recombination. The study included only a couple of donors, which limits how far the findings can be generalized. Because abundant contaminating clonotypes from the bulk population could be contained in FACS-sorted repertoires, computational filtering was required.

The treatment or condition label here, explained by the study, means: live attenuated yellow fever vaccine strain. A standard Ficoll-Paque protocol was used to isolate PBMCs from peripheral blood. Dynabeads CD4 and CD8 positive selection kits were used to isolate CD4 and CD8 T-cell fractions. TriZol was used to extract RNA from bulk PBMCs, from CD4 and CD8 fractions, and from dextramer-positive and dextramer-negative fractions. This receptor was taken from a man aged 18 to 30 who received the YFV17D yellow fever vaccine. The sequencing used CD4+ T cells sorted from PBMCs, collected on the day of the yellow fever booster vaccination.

This receptor carries the CDR3 CASSLMGQGDRELFF. The DNA is TGTGCCAGCAGTTTGATGGGACAGGGGGACCGGGAGCTGTTTTTT. The chain employs TRBV12-3 or TRBV12-4 and TRBJ2-2; the junction holds 11 bases that match TRBD1. Reading from cysteine to phenylalanine, the CDR3 counts 15 amino acids. The DNA shown is the 45-base CDR3, in frame from base 1. Clipping removes 3 bases from V and 9 bases from J, with 6 as the unmatched junction base count.